The rows below give T cell receptor beta chains drawn from one sample of a study of Ad26.COV2.S vaccination and SARS-CoV-2 variants. Only in-frame clones appear in the TCRdb table, and some are missing; sequencing was by immunoSEQ multiplex PCR. The repertoire consists of around 250,000 clones, with 70% to 90% occurring once and the leading ten covering under 3%. The sample here was peripheral blood, taken in a trial of Ad26.COV2.S vaccine versus placebo. The receptors originated from a person between 18 and 65 years old who received the Ad26.COV2.S COVID-19 vaccine or a placebo. Each CDR3 is given with its conserved first and last residue. Expanded clones are given a class, and other clones once, few, many or no size at all.

once,TRBV5-6,CASSLGGLVYTDTQYF
-,TRBV28,CASSFRFHPTRSTDTQYF
-,TRBV7-2,CASSYRQGGNTEAFF
-,TRBV4-2,CASSHRVGNYGYTF
-,TRBV3-1/TRBV3-2,CASSKDRGRTNEKLFF
-,TRBV14,CASSKRPGASNYGYTF
many,TRBV6-1,CASSEWVAATEAFF
once,TRBV19,CASSIAGSGNTIYF
-,TRBV25-1,CASSEYGSSNSPLHF
-,TRBV15,CATSRQTINNSPLHF
-,TRBV7-9,CASSLVRFSTDTQYF
-,TRBV6-5,CASSYAASTDTQYF
-,TRBV6-2/TRBV6-3,CASSPRKTPFYEQYF
-,TRBV6-5,CASKPELAGHEQYF
-,TRBV11-1,CASSRGQGNEQFF
-,TRBV4-3,CASSQGQGHTEAFF
-,TRBV19,CASSSDRGTGELFF
-,TRBV18,CASSPQGYGNEKLFF
-,TRBV6-4,CASSAASGRAYENEQFF
-,TRBV18,CASSPAASTDTQYF
-,TRBV12-3/TRBV12-4,CASRAQGYTEAFF
-,TRBV7-2,CASSLAPGPTNQPQHF
-,TRBV4-2,CASSLRGGYNEQFF
-,TRBV29-1,CSVVFVGGGRAAEQYF
-,TRBV6-5,CASASGPTPYGYTF
-,TRBV30,CAWRPSGIGEQFF
-,TRBV11-2,CASSFRDGLASSYNEQFF
-,TRBV6-2/TRBV6-3,CASSYPSGVAGVLNTQYF